This entry lists 11 T cell receptor beta chains sequenced from one sample in a study of control samples from healthy donors and cancer patients. TCRdb keeps only in-frame clones here, not all; method: immunoSEQ multiplex PCR. The sample holds roughly 43,000 clones; less than 95% are singletons and the top ten take approximately 24%. The sequencing input was blood. The receptors derive from a man in his fifties or sixties in good health.

The gene calls are TRBV9 and TRBJ2-5; D perhaps matches TRBD1 (6 bases). This CDR3 is built from 12 residues. Looked up from germline, CDR1 is SGDLS and CDR2 is YYNGEE. Trimming took off 7 bases at V and 1 base at J, with 8 bases between the two ends. The CDR3 protein is CASSGAQETQYF. DNA for the CDR3: TGTGCCAGCTCAGGGGCCCAAGAGACCCAGTACTTC.

V and J are TRBV12-3 or TRBV12-4 and TRBJ1-1; D unresolved. V dropped 1 base and J dropped 3 bases, with 3 bases sitting between them. The CDR3 consists of 12 residues. CDR3 residues: CASSLGHTEAFF. In nucleotides, the CDR3 is TGTGCCAGCAGTTTAGGTCACACTGAAGCTTTCTTT.

V is TRBV5-4 and J is TRBJ2-3; 7 bases are a match to TRBD2. The CDR3 runs to 16 residues. Germline CDR1 reads SGHNT; CDR2 reads YYREEE (reference sequence). The junction had 13 bases not matched to a gene; V was cut back by 3 bases and J by 6 bases. The CDR3 is CASSSALAGDLDTQYF. DNA of the CDR3: TGTGCCAGCAGCTCCGCACTGGCGGGAGATTTGGATACGCAGTATTTT. The full variable domain, rest sourced from reference TRBV5-4 and TRBJ2-3, is ETGVTQSPTHLIKTRGQQVTLRCSSQSGHNTVSWYQQALGQGPQFIFQYYREEENGRGNFPPRFSGLQFPNYSSELNVNALELDDSALYLCASSSALAGDLDTQYFGPGTRLTVL.

This chain links TRBV28 with TRBJ2-7, with D tentatively TRBD2 (7 bases). Germline V CDR1 and CDR2: MDHEN, SYDVKM. The CDR3 is 14 residues long. Trimming cost V 5 bases and J 5 bases, with 16 bases left between them. The CDR3 loop is CASSRGGGPNEQYF. The CDR3 region has the DNA TGTGCCAGCAGTCGGGGAGGGGGACCGAACGAGCAGTACTTC.

This chain connects TRBV5-8 to TRBJ1-6; 9 nucleotides line up with TRBD1. Losses at the gene ends were 6 bases for V and 6 bases for J; bases not matched to a gene: 7. There are 15 residues in the CDR3. Germline loops: CDR1 SGHTS, CDR2 YDEGEE. Here the CDR3 DNA reads TGTGCCAGCACCATGGGGGACAGGGTTAATTCACCCCTCCACTTT. Amino acids: CASTMGDRVNSPLHF.

The chain uses TRBV14 and TRBJ1-6, with TRBD1 matching over 8 bases. Losses at the gene ends were 2 bases for V and 8 bases for J; bases not matched to a gene: 8. The CDR3 contains 16 residues. Per germline, CDR1 SGHDN and CDR2 FVKESK. The CDR3 coding sequence is TGTGCCAGCAGCCAACGGACAGGGCTTACCGATTCACCCCTCCACTTT. Residues: CASSQRTGLTDSPLHF.

V usage is TRBV4-1 and J usage is TRBJ2-3; 13 bases map to TRBD2. Germline V CDR1 and CDR2: MGHRA, YSYEKL. With 4 bases clipped from V and 4 bases from J, the junction kept 2 bases outside the gene matches. The CDR3 runs to 15 residues. CDR3 protein: CASSRGLAGADTQYF. The CDR3 bases are TGCGCCAGCAGCCGAGGACTAGCGGGAGCAGATACGCAGTATTTT.

This chain's CDR3 is CASSISRDYGYTF. As DNA, the CDR3 is TGTGCCAGCAGTATTTCCAGGGACTATGGCTACACCTTC. The V gene is TRBV6-6, the J gene TRBJ1-2; weak D call: TRBD1 (5 bases). Trimming cost V 5 bases and J 3 bases, with 10 bases left between them. Germline-derived CDR1 and CDR2 are MNHNY and SVGAGI (reference sequence). The CDR3 is 13 residues long.

As to this clone: One end of the junction fails to match germline, which may point to a read error. The rearrangement joins TRBV15 to TRBJ2-7; possibly TRBD1 for D (6 bases). Germline V gives CDR1 LNHNV, CDR2 YYDKDF (reference sequence). The CDR3 covers 14 residues. The CDR3 spells CATSREGAAASRHF. The CDR3, as DNA: TGTGCCACCAGCAGAGAGGGGGCTGCGGCTAGTCGGCACTTC.

The gene calls are TRBV30 and TRBJ1-4; the match to TRBD1 covers 9 bases. This CDR3 region has 14 residues. The germline V gene has CDR1 GTSNPN and CDR2 SVGIG (reference sequence). Trimming cost V 3 bases and J 3 bases; bases outside gene matches: 2. The CDR3 is CAWSGQGSNEKLFF. CDR3 DNA: TGTGCCTGGAGCGGACAGGGGTCTAATGAAAAACTGTTTTTT.

The rearrangement joins TRBV10-3 to TRBJ2-5; 7 nucleotides agree with TRBD2. Unmatched junction bases numbered 9, after V lost 3 bases and J lost 5 bases. Germline-derived CDR1 and CDR2 are ENHRY and SYGVKD. This CDR3 contains 15 residues. CDR3 in DNA: TGTGCCATCAGTGACCAGGCGGGAGAGGGCGAGACCCAGTACTTC. Translated: CAISDQAGEGETQYF.